The present T cell receptor (beta chain) was sequenced within a study of T cell responses to AZD1222 COVID-19 vaccine. Study-level points and caveats: Close to half of spike-specific TCRs reportedly recognize unmutated variant regions. The study sampled repertoires only after the peak T cell response. Breadth and depth of Spike-specific TCRs rose after two AZD1222 doses.

Germline V gene lookup returns CDR1 MDHEN and CDR2 SYDVKM. The CDR3 has 14 amino acids. Trimming removed 7 bases from V and 0 bases from J, with 10 bases in between. Some clones are missing from TCRdb's copy, which holds only in-frame ones; the method was immunoSEQ multiplex PCR. The table includes approximately 130,000 clones, 93% detected once. Concerning this clone: Antigen unknown.

Sequenced material: peripheral blood, taken on day 0 of AZD1222 vaccination. V is TRBV28 and J is TRBJ1-3, with no clear D. The source of this sequence is an adult in good health. The CDR3 DNA follows: TGTGCCAGCACCCGGGAGAGCTCTGGAAACACCATATATTTT. Encoded protein: CASTRESSGNTIYF.